The subject of this entry is one T cell receptor beta chain. The antigen remains unidentified. The record originates from a study of T cell repertoires in cytomegalovirus infection. Study background: Recently identified HLA-C-restricted and well-studied HLA-B-restricted CMV epitopes were used. Public signatures in TCR beta pointed to CMV infection and matching HLA type.

TCRdb called the reads again in MiXCR, with one record for every CDR3 protein. Among about a million distinct CDR3 sequences, 31% were seen once, and the ten largest hold roughly an eighth. The CDR3 is 15 residues long. The V end was cut by 1 base, the J end by 5 bases, with 11 bases between. Germline V gives CDR1 MGHRA, CDR2 YSYEKL. Findings of the study overall: Summed frequency of public TCR beta families distinguished CMV carriers with the relevant HLA.

The source of this sequence is a human donor in good health (CMV status not recorded). Some clones in this sample may be carry-over from other donors' samples. The chain uses TRBV4-1 and TRBJ2-2; D gene ambiguous. Sample: cultured CD8+ T cells from PBMCs, taken from culture after CMV antigen stimulation. The CDR3 protein is CASSQAQSLTGELFF. The CDR3 DNA reads TGCGCCAGCAGCCAAGCCCAATCCTTGACCGGGGAGCTGTTTTTT.